The rows below give T cell receptor beta chains drawn from one sample of a study of cytomegalovirus exposure and HLA in healthy donors. Measured with immunoSEQ multiplex PCR; TCRdb has only the in-frame clones, and not every one. The table includes 100,000 to 150,000 clones, 80% detected once. The specimen was PBMCs. The origin of the receptors is a female donor in good health and CMV-seropositive. The CDR3 runs from the conserved cysteine through the conserved F or W. Each record gives: CDR3 protein, CDR3 DNA, D gene, clone size, V gene, J gene. D genes are given only for firm matches. Clone size is not always given. Where it is, it says once, few, many or a class for expanded clones.

CASSMAGGSGNTIYF,TGTGCCAGTAGTATGGCCGGCGGCTCTGGAAACACCATATATTTT,.,.,TRBV19,TRBJ1-3
CASSDSATYGYTF,TGTGCCAGCAGTGATAGTGCCACCTATGGCTACACCTTC,.,.,TRBV25-1,TRBJ1-2
CAWSPGQYNEQFF,TGTGCCTGGTCCCCGGGACAATACAATGAGCAGTTCTTC,.,once,TRBV30,TRBJ2-1
CASSPRTGAEAFF,TGTGCCAGCAGCCCCAGAACAGGGGCCGAAGCTTTCTTT,TRBD1,few,TRBV9,TRBJ1-1
CAFNTGFGETQYF,TGTGCCTTCAACACAGGGTTCGGTGAGACCCAGTACTTC,.,once,TRBV30,TRBJ2-5
CASSPTSGGANEQFF,TGTGCCAGCAGTCCTACTAGCGGGGGGGCAAATGAGCAGTTCTTC,TRBD2,.,TRBV2,TRBJ2-1
CASSSGQGEGNSPLHF,TGTGCCAGCAGTTCCGGACAGGGAGAAGGTAATTCACCCCTCCACTTT,TRBD1,.,TRBV28,TRBJ1-6
CASSYRGEGEQYF,TGTGCCAGCAGTTACAGGGGTGAAGGCGAGCAGTACTTC,.,.,TRBV6-6,TRBJ2-7
CAWSPRGGEQYF,TGTGCCTGGAGCCCAAGGGGTGGCGAGCAGTACTTC,.,.,TRBV30,TRBJ2-7
CASSDFRPSTDTQYF,TGTGCCAGCAGCGACTTTCGCCCTAGCACAGATACGCAGTATTTT,.,few,TRBV5-5,TRBJ2-3
CASSLGRGKEQYF,TGTGCCAGCAGCTTAGGGCGGGGTAAGGAGCAGTACTTC,.,.,TRBV11-2,TRBJ2-7
CASSSGTGESYNSPLHF,TGCGCCAGCAGCTCCGGGACAGGGGAGTCCTATAATTCACCCCTCCACTTT,TRBD1,.,TRBV5-1,TRBJ1-6
CAISDIEETQYF,TGTGCCATCAGTGATATTGAAGAGACCCAGTACTTC,.,.,TRBV10-3,TRBJ2-5
CASSLGSSGGWAYEQFF,TGTGCCAGCAGCTTAGGTTCTAGCGGGGGGTGGGCTTATGAGCAGTTCTTC,TRBD2,.,TRBV5-6,TRBJ2-1
CAWNGGLAGDRYYNEQFF,TGTGCCTGGAACGGGGGACTAGCGGGCGATCGCTACTACAATGAGCAGTTCTTC,TRBD2,.,TRBV30,TRBJ2-1
CAWSVNRGQGRTQYF,TGTGCCTGGAGTGTAAATCGGGGACAGGGAAGGACCCAGTACTTC,TRBD1,.,TRBV30,TRBJ2-5
CASSIWSDYGYTF,TGTGCCAGTAGTATTTGGTCAGACTATGGCTACACCTTC,.,.,TRBV19,TRBJ1-2
CASSARQGDLGYGYTF,TGTGCCAGCAGTGCGCGACAGGGGGACCTGGGCTATGGCTACACCTTC,TRBD1,.,TRBV6-1,TRBJ1-2
CASSIDGTSGAEQYF,TGCGCCAGCAGCATAGACGGGACTAGCGGGGCCGAGCAGTACTTC,TRBD2,once,TRBV5-1,TRBJ2-7
CATSGRGRPNYGYTF,.,.,once,TRBV21-1,TRBJ1-2